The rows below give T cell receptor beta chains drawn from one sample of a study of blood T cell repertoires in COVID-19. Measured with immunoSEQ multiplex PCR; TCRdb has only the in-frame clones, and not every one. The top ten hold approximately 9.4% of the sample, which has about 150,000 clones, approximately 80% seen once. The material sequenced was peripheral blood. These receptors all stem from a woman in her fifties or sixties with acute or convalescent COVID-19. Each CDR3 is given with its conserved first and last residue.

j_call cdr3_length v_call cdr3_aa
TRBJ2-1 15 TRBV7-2 CASSPGGGRDNEQFF
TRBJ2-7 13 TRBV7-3 CASARDRYYEQYF
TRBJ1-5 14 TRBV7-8 CASSLKEGNQPQHF
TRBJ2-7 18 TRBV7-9 CASSLVITDRGLTWEQYF
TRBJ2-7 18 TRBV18 CASSAGTSGRVSSYEQYF
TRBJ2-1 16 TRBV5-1 CASSLSGSGLYNEQFF
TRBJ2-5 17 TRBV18 CASSPRKRTGHQETQYF
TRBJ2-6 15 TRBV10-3 CAISEIGDSINVLTF
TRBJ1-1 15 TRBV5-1 CASSLEDRRNTEAFF
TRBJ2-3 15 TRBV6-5 CASSPRDTGIDTQYF
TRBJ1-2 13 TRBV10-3 CAISEGTGGSYTF
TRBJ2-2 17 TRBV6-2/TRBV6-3 CASSYTGTSGNTGELFF
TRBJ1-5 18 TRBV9 CASSVVTGLGLLNQPQHF
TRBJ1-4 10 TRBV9 CAPLGEKLFF
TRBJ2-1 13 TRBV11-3 CASSLEIGGPQFF
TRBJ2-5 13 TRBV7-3 CASSGGSQETQYF
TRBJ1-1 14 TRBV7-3 CASSFGQGNTEAFF
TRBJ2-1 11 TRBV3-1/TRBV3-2 CASSLVGEQFF
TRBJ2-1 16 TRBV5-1 CASSRGLAGGSDEQFF
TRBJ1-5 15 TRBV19 CASSIVTGEGQPQHF
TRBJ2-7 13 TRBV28 CASTSGGSYEQYF
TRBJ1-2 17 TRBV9 CASSGGDANGANYGYTF
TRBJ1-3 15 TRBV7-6 CASSLVPGLGNTIYF
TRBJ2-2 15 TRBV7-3 CASSPPGGNTGELFF
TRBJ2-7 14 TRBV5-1 CASSQDSGTYEQYF
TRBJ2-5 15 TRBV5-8 CASSPRGQGYETQYF
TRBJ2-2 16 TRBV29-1 CSVSEGGGTNTGELFF
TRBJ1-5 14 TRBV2 CASSGQGGNQPQHF
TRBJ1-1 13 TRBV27 CASSSRQGGEAFF
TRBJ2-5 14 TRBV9 CASSGRTSSETQYF
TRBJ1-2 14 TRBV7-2 CASSLGRQGSGYTF
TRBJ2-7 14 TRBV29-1 CSVGRRDRTYEQYF
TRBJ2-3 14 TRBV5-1 CASSLGQGPDTQYF
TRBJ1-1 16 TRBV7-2 CASSSGTGRRDTEAFF
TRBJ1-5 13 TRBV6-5 CASSRQQNQPQHF
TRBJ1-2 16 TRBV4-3 CASSQDRDRGVVGYTF
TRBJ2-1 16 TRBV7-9 CASSTGLAGARNEQFF
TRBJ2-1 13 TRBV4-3 CASSQERWAEQFF
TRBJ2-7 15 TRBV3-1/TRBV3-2 CASSQASGGPYEQYF
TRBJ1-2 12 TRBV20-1 CSASPGHYGYTF
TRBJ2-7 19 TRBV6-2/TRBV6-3 CASSYTNYAWTGGAYEQYF
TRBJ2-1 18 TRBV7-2 CASSSHRTGTGGYNEQFF
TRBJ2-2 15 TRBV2 CASSVLGGASGELFF
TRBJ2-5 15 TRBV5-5 CASSFRGAAEETQYF
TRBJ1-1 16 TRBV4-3 CASSQGLTGMNTEAFF
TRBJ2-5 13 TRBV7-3 CASSRGNQETQYF
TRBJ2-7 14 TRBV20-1 CSASEGQGNYEQYF
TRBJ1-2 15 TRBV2 CASSEVVRSNYGYTF
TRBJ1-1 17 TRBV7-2 CASSPPRQGRMNTEAFF
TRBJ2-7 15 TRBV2 CASSPRWASSYEQYF
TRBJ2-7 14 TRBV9 CASSVEQGINEQYF
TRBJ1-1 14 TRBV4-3 CASSQVNEDTEAFF
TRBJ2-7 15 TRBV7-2 CASSRLAGGPWEQYF
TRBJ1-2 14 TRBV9 CASSPPGQGYGYTF
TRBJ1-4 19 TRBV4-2 CASSQENRDSQSTNEKLFF